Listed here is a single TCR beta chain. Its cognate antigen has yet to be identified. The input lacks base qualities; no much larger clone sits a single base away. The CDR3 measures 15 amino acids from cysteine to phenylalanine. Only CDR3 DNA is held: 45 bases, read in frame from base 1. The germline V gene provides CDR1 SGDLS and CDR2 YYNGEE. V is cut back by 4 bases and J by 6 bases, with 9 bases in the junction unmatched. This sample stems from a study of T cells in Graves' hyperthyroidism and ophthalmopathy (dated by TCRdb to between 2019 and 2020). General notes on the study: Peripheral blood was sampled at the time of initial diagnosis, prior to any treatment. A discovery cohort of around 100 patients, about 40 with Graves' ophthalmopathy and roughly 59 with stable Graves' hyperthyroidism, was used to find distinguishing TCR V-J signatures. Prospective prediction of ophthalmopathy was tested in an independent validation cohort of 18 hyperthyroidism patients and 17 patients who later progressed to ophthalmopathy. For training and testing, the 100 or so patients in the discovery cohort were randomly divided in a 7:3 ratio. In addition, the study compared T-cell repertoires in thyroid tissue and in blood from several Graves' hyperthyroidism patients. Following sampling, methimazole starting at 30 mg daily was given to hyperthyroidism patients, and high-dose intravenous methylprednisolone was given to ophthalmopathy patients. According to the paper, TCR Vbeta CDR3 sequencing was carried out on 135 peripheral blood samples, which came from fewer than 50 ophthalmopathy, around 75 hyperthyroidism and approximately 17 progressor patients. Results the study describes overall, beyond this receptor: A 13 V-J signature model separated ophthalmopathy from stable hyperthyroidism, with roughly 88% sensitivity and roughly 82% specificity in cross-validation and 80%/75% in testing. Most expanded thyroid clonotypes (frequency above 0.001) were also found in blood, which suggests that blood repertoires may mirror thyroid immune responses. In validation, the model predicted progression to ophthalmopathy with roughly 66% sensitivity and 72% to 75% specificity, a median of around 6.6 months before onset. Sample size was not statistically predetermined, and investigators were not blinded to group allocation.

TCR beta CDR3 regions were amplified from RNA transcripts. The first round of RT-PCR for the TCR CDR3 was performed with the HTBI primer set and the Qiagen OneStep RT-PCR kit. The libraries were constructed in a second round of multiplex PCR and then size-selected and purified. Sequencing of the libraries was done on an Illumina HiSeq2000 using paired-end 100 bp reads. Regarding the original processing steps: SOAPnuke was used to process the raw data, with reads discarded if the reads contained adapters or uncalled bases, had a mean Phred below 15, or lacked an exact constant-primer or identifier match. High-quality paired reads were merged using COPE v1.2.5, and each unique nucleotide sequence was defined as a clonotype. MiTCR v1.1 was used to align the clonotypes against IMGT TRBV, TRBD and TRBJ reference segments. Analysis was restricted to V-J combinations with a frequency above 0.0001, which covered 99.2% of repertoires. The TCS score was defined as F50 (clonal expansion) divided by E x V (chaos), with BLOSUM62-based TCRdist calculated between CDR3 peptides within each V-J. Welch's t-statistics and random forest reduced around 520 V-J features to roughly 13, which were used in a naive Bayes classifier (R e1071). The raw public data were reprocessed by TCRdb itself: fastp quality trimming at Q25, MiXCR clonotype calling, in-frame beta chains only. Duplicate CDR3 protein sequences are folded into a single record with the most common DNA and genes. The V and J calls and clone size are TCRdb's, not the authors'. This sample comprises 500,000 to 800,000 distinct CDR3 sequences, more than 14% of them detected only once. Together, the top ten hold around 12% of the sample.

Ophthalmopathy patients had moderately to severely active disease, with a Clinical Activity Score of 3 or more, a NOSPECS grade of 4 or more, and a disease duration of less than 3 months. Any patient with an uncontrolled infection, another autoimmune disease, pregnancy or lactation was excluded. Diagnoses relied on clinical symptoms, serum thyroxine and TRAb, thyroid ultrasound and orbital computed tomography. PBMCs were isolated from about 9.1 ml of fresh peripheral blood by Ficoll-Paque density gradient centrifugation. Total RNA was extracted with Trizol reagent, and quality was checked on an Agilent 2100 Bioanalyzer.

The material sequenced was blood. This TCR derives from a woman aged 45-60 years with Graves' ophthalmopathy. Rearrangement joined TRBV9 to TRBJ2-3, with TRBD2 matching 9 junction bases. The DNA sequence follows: TGTGCCAGCAGCCGTAGCGGGGGTCAGATTGATACGCAGTATTTT. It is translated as CASSRSGGQIDTQYF.